This T cell receptor beta chain originates from a study of CD8+ T cells in alopecia areata. cDNA prepared by RNA extraction and subsequent reverse transcription served as the template for sequencing. TCRdb's copy holds only in-frame clones and misses some; the assay was immunoSEQ multiplex PCR. The table has some 200,000 clones, approximately 60% seen once. CDR1 is GTSNPN and CDR2 is SVGIG in the germline V gene (reference sequence). This CDR3 comprises 14 residues. V shed 3 bases and J shed 6 bases, with 18 bases lying between them. Sorting of PBMCs yielded the CD4+ and CD8+ T cells. This chain connects TRBV30 to TRBJ2-7, with D maybe TRBD1 (6 bases). The receptor's source is a human donor in good health. Material: CD8+ T cells sorted from blood. CDR3 region: CAWSEVQGHSEQYF. CDR3 sequence (DNA): TGTGCCTGGAGCGAGGTCCAGGGGCATAGCGAGCAGTACTTC. The complete variable domain, with remaining parts taken from reference TRBV30 and TRBJ2-7, reads SQTIHQWPATLVQPVGSPLSLECTVEGTSNPNLYWYRQAAGRGLQLLFYSVGIGQISSEVPQNLSASRPQDRQFILSSKKLLLSDSGFYLCAWSEVQGHSEQYFGPGTRLTVT.